This entry lists 21 T cell receptor beta chains sequenced from one sample in a study of CXCR3-negative and CXCR3-positive naive CD8 T cells (dated by TCRdb to the late 2010s). The data were produced on a NextSeq 550. The Human TCR Profiling Kit (MiLaboratory) was used to prepare UMI-labeled 5' RACE TRB cDNA libraries. The reads, reprocessed by TCRdb, yield one row per CDR3 protein sequence and no DNA. For this sample, the table gives roughly 8,000 distinct CDR3 sequences. Approximately 1.5% of the sample goes to the ten largest clones. Sequenced input: naive CXCR3- CD8+ T cells from blood. The cell subset or site label on this specimen signifies: CD45RO-CCR7+CD27+CD95- naive CD8+ T cells lacking CXCR3 (TNR3-). The source is a human donor in good health. Some clones in this sample may be carry-over from other donors' samples.

V and J are TRBV20-1 and TRBJ2-7; TCRdb designates TRBD2, a call that cannot be tested without DNA. The CDR3 has 13 residues. Germline CDR1 and CDR2: DFQATT and SNEGSKA (reference sequence). The CDR3 region is CSAPSGSVHEQYF.

The chain has TRBV4-1 and TRBJ2-7; there is no DNA to check the TCRdb D call of TRBD2. Per the germline V gene, CDR1 is MGHRA and CDR2 is YSYEKL. CDR3 length: 17 amino acids. CDR3 sequence: CASSLLAGGPGEDEQYF.

This rearrangement joins TRBV20-1 to TRBJ1-2. In germline, CDR1 is DFQATT, CDR2 SNEGSKA (reference sequence). This CDR3 has 13 amino acids. CDR3 amino acids: CSASGGLNYGYTF.

The genes are TRBV6-6 and TRBJ1-1; TCRdb indicates TRBD1, and absent DNA this call remains unverified. The CDR3 is made up of 12 amino acids. Germline assignment: CDR1 MNHNY and CDR2 SVGAGI (reference sequence). CDR3 region: CASSPGTVEAFF.

V gene TRBV6-2 or TRBV6-3 combines with J gene TRBJ2-1; TCRdb's assignment of TRBD2 cannot be checked, as there is no DNA. The CDR3 is 19 amino acids. Looked up from germline, CDR1 is MNHEY and CDR2 is SVGEGT. The CDR3 sequence: CATGKMGLAGGRTYNEQFF.

The chain is built from TRBV5-5 and TRBJ2-1; TCRdb outputs TRBD2, but without DNA this stays unchecked. CDR3 length: 16 residues. Germline V gene lookup returns CDR1 SGHKS and CDR2 YYEKEE (reference sequence). This CDR3 is CASSKLSGGIYNEQFF.

By frequency, this clonotype is medium-sized. The gene calls are TRBV4-1 and TRBJ1-1. The CDR3 contains 14 residues. Germline V gene data show CDR1 as MGHRA and CDR2 as YSYEKL. The CDR3 reads CASSQDLADIEAFF.

This chain links TRBV2 with TRBJ2-7; checking the TCRdb D call of TRBD2 is not possible without DNA. Germline V gene data show CDR1 as SNHLY and CDR2 as FYNNEI. The CDR3 is made up of 15 amino acids. CDR3 sequence reads: CASSDMTSGAYEQYF.

This chain joins TRBV4-2 and TRBJ2-1; TCRdb lists TRBD2, though no DNA is available to test this call. Germline CDR1 is LGHNA and CDR2 is YNFKEQ. CDR3 length: 14 residues. The chain's CDR3 is CASSQGQGPDEQFF.

This chain connects TRBV29-1 to TRBJ1-2; TCRdb picks TRBD1, but there is no DNA to check that call. Looked up from germline, CDR1 is SQVTM and CDR2 is ANQGSEA. The CDR3 totals 11 residues. The CDR3 sequence is CSVSGAYGYTF.

In terms of frequency, this clonotype is medium-sized. The V call is TRBV29-1, the J call TRBJ2-7; TCRdb reports TRBD2, a call that lacks DNA to check it against. The germline V gene has CDR1 SQVTM and CDR2 ANQGSEA. The CDR3 extends over 12 amino acids. CDR3: CSVGGRGYEQYF.

The J gene is TRBJ2-7, the V gene TRBV10-1; TCRdb indicates TRBD2, and absent DNA this call remains unverified. This CDR3 region has 14 residues. Per the germline V gene, CDR1 is WNHNN and CDR2 is SYGVQD (reference sequence). The CDR3 here is CASSPGLPYYEQYF.

V is TRBV28 and J is TRBJ2-4; the D call of TRBD1 rests on TCRdb alone, since no DNA is present to check it. The length of the CDR3 is 14 residues. Germline-derived CDR1 and CDR2 are MDHEN and SYDVKM. CDR3 sequence reads: CASTLASRGNIQYF.

The chain couples TRBV2 to TRBJ2-3; the D call of TRBD1 rests on TCRdb alone, since no DNA is present to check it. This CDR3 spans 15 amino acids. CDR1 SNHLY and CDR2 FYNNEI come from the germline V gene. The CDR3 reads CASRGSTGGADTQYF.

Considering frequency, this clonotype is medium-sized (0.01 to 0.1%). The rearrangement joins TRBV5-1 to TRBJ2-7; the TRBD1 assignment by TCRdb is unverifiable without DNA. Germline V CDR1 and CDR2: SGHRS, YFSETQ. The CDR3 extends over 13 amino acids. Here the CDR3 reads CASSFEQVYEQYF.

This chain links TRBV4-3 with TRBJ2-2; TCRdb indicates TRBD1, and absent DNA this call remains unverified. CDR1 is LGHNA and CDR2 is YSLEER in the germline V gene. The CDR3 runs 15 residues. The CDR3 sequence is CASSQGTGSTGELFF.

Its frequency marks this clonotype as medium-sized. This chain joins TRBV29-1 and TRBJ2-7; checking the TCRdb D call of TRBD1 is not possible without DNA. CDR1 is SQVTM and CDR2 is ANQGSEA in the germline V gene. This CDR3 is 16 amino acids long. The chain's CDR3 is CSVEDPDRGETREQYF.

This chain joins TRBV6-6 and TRBJ2-7. In germline, CDR1 is MNHNY, CDR2 SVGAGI (reference sequence). The length of the CDR3 is 13 residues. The CDR3 spells CASSRRFDYEQYF.

The chain's CDR3 is CSGISGRVGNEQFF. V is TRBV29-1 and J is TRBJ2-1; absent DNA, TCRdb's TRBD2 call cannot be checked. The CDR3 totals 14 residues. Germline values: CDR1 SQVTM, CDR2 ANQGSEA.

The chain has TRBV6-5 and TRBJ1-2; the TCRdb call, TRBD1, lacks DNA for checking. CDR3 length: 15 residues. Germline V gene sequence: CDR1 MNHEY, CDR2 SVGAGI. CDR3 in amino acids: CASSYSTGGGYGYTF.

The rearrangement links TRBV28 to TRBJ2-7; TCRdb selects TRBD1, and the lack of DNA leaves this call unchecked. This CDR3 is 14 amino acids long. CDR1 MDHEN and CDR2 SYDVKM come from the germline V gene. The CDR3 reads CASRQVAGGYEQYF. Full variable domain (remainder filled in from reference TRBV28 and TRBJ2-7): DVKVTQSSRYLVKRTGEKVFLECVQDMDHENMFWYRQDPGLGLRLIYFSYDVKMKEKGDIPEGYSVSREKKERFSLILESASTNQTSMYLCASRQVAGGYEQYFGPGTRLTVT.